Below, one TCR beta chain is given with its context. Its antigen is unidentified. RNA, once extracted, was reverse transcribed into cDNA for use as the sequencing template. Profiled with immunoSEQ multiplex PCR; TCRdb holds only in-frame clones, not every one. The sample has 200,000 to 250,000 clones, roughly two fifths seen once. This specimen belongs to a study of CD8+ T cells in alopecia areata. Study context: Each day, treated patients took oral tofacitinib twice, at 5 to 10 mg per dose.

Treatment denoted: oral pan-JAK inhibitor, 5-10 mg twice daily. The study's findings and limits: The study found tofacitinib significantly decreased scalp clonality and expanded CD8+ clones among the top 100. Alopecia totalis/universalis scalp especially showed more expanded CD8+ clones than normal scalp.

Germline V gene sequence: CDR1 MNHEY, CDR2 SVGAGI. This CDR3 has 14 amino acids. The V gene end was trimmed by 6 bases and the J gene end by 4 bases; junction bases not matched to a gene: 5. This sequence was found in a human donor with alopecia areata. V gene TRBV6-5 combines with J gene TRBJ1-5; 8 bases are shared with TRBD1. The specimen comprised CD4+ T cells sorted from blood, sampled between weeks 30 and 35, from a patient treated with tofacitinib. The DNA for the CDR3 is TGTGCCAGCAGGAAAGGGACAGGTAATCAGCCCCAGCATTTT. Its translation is CASRKGTGNQPQHF.